This TCR beta chain came from a study of shared clonotypes between healthy human individuals. Study as a whole: Per donor, three plates held CD4 naive cells, three held CD4 memory, two held CD8 naive and one held CD8 memory.

Concerning this clone itself: Its target is not known.

Per the authors' pipeline: Without quality scores, immunoSEQ junctional reads could not be filtered like full-length reads. Data came from immunoSEQ multiplex PCR; TCRdb stores just in-frame clones and leaves some out. D and trimming were read from the DNA, whereas the V and J calls and clone size are those reported in that table. The repertoire holds approximately 620,000 clones, with 97% as singletons. Whole-study results and caveats: The study found roughly 5% of naive CD4 clonotypes shared across a handful of donors.

Trimming stripped 6 bases from V and 1 base from J, with 25 bases between. The CDR3 has 19 residues. Germline values: CDR1 SNHLY, CDR2 FYNNEI. Sequencing was done on a sample of naive CD4+ T cells sorted from blood. Specified subset: CD45RA+ positively selected. This sequence originates from a woman younger than 45 in good health. The chain is built from TRBV2 and TRBJ1-3; maybe TRBD1 (6 bases). CDR3 amino acids: CASRTFGGLSWSSGNTIYF. The CDR3 DNA is TGTGCCAGCAGGACTTTTGGGGGGCTTTCGTGGTCTTCTGGAAACACCATATATTTT.